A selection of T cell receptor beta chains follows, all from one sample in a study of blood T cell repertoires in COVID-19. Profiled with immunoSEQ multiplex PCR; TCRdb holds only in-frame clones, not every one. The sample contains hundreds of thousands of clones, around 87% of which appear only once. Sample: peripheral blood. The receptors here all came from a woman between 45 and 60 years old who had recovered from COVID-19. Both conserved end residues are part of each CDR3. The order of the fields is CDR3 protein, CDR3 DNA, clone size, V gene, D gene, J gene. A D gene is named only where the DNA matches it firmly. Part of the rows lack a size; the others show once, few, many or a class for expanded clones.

cdr3_aa: CARNTGTSIYNEQFF
cdr3_nt: TGTGCCCGAAACACCGGGACTAGTATTTACAATGAGCAGTTCTTC
clone_size: -
v_call: TRBV30
d_call: TRBD2
j_call: TRBJ2-1

cdr3_aa: CASSYLAGGLEQFF
cdr3_nt: TGTGCCAGCAGTTATCTAGCGGGAGGGCTTGAGCAGTTCTTC
clone_size: -
v_call: TRBV6-2/TRBV6-3
d_call: TRBD2
j_call: TRBJ2-1

cdr3_aa: CASSLDGNRYTF
cdr3_nt: TGTGCCAGCAGCCTGGACGGGAATCGCTACACCTTC
clone_size: -
v_call: TRBV5-4
d_call: -
j_call: TRBJ1-2

cdr3_aa: CASSFRGPDQPQHF
cdr3_nt: TGTGCCAGCAGTTTTAGGGGGCCAGATCAGCCCCAGCATTTT
clone_size: -
v_call: TRBV27
d_call: TRBD1
j_call: TRBJ1-5

cdr3_aa: CASSLILTGSGTDTQYF
cdr3_nt: TGTGCCAGCAGCTTAATCCTGACAGGGTCGGGGACAGATACGCAGTATTTT
clone_size: -
v_call: TRBV7-2
d_call: TRBD1
j_call: TRBJ2-3

cdr3_aa: CASSFNGDTEAFF
cdr3_nt: TGTGCCAGCAGCTTTAACGGAGACACTGAAGCTTTCTTT
clone_size: -
v_call: TRBV7-6
d_call: -
j_call: TRBJ1-1

cdr3_aa: CASNLGYSGSDEQFF
cdr3_nt: TGCGCCAGCAACTTGGGTTATAGCGGGAGCGATGAGCAGTTCTTC
clone_size: -
v_call: TRBV5-1
d_call: TRBD2
j_call: TRBJ2-1

cdr3_aa: CSVAITSTDTQYF
cdr3_nt: TGCAGCGTTGCGATAACTAGCACAGATACGCAGTATTTT
clone_size: -
v_call: TRBV29-1
d_call: -
j_call: TRBJ2-3

cdr3_aa: CASSSITTRDRTNTEAFF
cdr3_nt: TGTGCCAGCAGTTCTATTACAACGAGGGACAGGACAAACACTGAAGCTTTCTTT
clone_size: -
v_call: TRBV28
d_call: TRBD1
j_call: TRBJ1-1

cdr3_aa: CATSRDSGLDNEQFF
cdr3_nt: TGTGCCACCAGCAGAGATTCAGGTCTGGACAATGAGCAGTTCTTC
clone_size: -
v_call: TRBV15
d_call: -
j_call: TRBJ2-1

cdr3_aa: CSASLGGRQETQYF
cdr3_nt: TGCAGTGCTAGTTTAGGCGGCAGACAAGAGACCCAGTACTTC
clone_size: -
v_call: TRBV20-1
d_call: -
j_call: TRBJ2-5

cdr3_aa: CASSLSGLAVQETQYF
cdr3_nt: TGTGCCAGCAGTTTATCGGGACTAGCGGTGCAAGAGACCCAGTACTTC
clone_size: once
v_call: TRBV28
d_call: TRBD2
j_call: TRBJ2-5

cdr3_aa: CASSLGARGWNTGELFF
cdr3_nt: TGTGCCAGCAGCTTAGGTGCTCGGGGGTGGAACACCGGGGAGCTGTTTTTT
clone_size: few
v_call: TRBV7-8
d_call: -
j_call: TRBJ2-2

cdr3_aa: CASSQEFDSNQPQHF
cdr3_nt: TGCGCCAGCAGCCAAGAATTCGACAGTAATCAGCCCCAGCATTTT
clone_size: few
v_call: TRBV4-3
d_call: -
j_call: TRBJ1-5

cdr3_aa: CASSFGTSYDSNQPQHF
cdr3_nt: TGTGCCAGCAGCTTCGGGACATCGTATGATAGCAATCAGCCCCAGCATTTT
clone_size: -
v_call: TRBV7-2
d_call: -
j_call: TRBJ1-5

cdr3_aa: CASRGLQSLPGANVLTF
cdr3_nt: TGTGCCAGCAGGGGACTGCAGTCCCTGCCTGGGGCCAACGTCCTGACTTTC
clone_size: -
v_call: TRBV2
d_call: -
j_call: TRBJ2-6

cdr3_aa: CASTLRSKYYEQYF
cdr3_nt: TGTGCCAGCACTCTCCGCTCTAAGTACTACGAGCAGTACTTC
clone_size: -
v_call: TRBV6-4
d_call: -
j_call: TRBJ2-7

cdr3_aa: CASSLPQRGWWDEQFF
cdr3_nt: TGTGCCAGCAGCTTACCCCAACGGGGGTGGTGGGATGAGCAGTTCTTC
clone_size: -
v_call: TRBV7-3
d_call: -
j_call: TRBJ2-1

cdr3_aa: CASSQDRGGEQYF
cdr3_nt: TGTGCCAGCAGCCAAGATAGGGGGGGAGAGCAGTACTTC
clone_size: -
v_call: TRBV3-1/TRBV3-2
d_call: -
j_call: TRBJ2-7

cdr3_aa: CASSEYSGYADTQYF
cdr3_nt: TGTGCCAGCAGTGAATATTCGGGGTACGCAGATACGCAGTATTTT
clone_size: -
v_call: TRBV25-1
d_call: -
j_call: TRBJ2-3

cdr3_aa: CASSLVAGVTDTQYF
cdr3_nt: TGTGCCAGCAGCTTAGTAGCGGGGGTGACAGATACGCAGTATTTT
clone_size: -
v_call: TRBV7-9
d_call: TRBD2
j_call: TRBJ2-3

cdr3_aa: CASSQSGEQYF
cdr3_nt: TGTGCCAGCAGCCAATCGGGAGAGCAGTACTTC
clone_size: once
v_call: TRBV3-1/TRBV3-2
d_call: -
j_call: TRBJ2-7

cdr3_aa: CASTLENTEAFF
cdr3_nt: TGTGCCAGCACCTTAGAGAACACTGAAGCTTTCTTT
clone_size: -
v_call: TRBV28
d_call: -
j_call: TRBJ1-1

cdr3_aa: CASSGTRQGGREKLFF
cdr3_nt: TGTGCCAGTAGCGGCACCCGACAGGGGGGACGTGAAAAACTGTTTTTT
clone_size: -
v_call: TRBV19
d_call: TRBD1
j_call: TRBJ1-4

cdr3_aa: CASSGAGGVYEQFF
cdr3_nt: TGTGCCAGCAGTGGAGCGGGGGGTGTGTATGAGCAGTTCTTC
clone_size: once
v_call: TRBV6-1
d_call: TRBD2
j_call: TRBJ2-1

cdr3_aa: CASSTRFKSTDTQYF
cdr3_nt: TGTGCCAGCAGCACTAGATTTAAGAGCACAGATACGCAGTATTTT
clone_size: -
v_call: TRBV21-1
d_call: -
j_call: TRBJ2-3

cdr3_aa: CASSILRVVLRDEAFF
cdr3_nt: TGTGCCAGCAGCATCTTAAGGGTGGTCCTCCGGGATGAAGCTTTCTTT
clone_size: -
v_call: TRBV21-1
d_call: -
j_call: TRBJ1-1

cdr3_aa: CASSAARSTEAFF
cdr3_nt: TGTGCCAGCAGCGCCGCCCGTAGCACTGAAGCTTTCTTT
clone_size: once
v_call: TRBV2
d_call: -
j_call: TRBJ1-1

cdr3_aa: CASSQGTGSLGGYTF
cdr3_nt: TGCGCCAGCAGCCAAGGGACCGGGAGCCTAGGGGGCTACACCTTC
clone_size: once
v_call: TRBV4-1
d_call: -
j_call: TRBJ1-2

cdr3_aa: CASSFSGGPGELFF
cdr3_nt: TGCGCCAGCAGCTTTTCCGGGGGGCCCGGGGAGCTGTTTTTT
clone_size: -
v_call: TRBV5-1
d_call: -
j_call: TRBJ2-2

cdr3_aa: CASSRLENQPQHF
cdr3_nt: TGTGCCAGCAGTAGATTAGAGAATCAGCCCCAGCATTTT
clone_size: -
v_call: TRBV27
d_call: -
j_call: TRBJ1-5

cdr3_aa: CASSAAGTGTTDTQYF
cdr3_nt: TGTGCCAGCAGCGCCGCCGGGACAGGGACTACAGATACGCAGTATTTT
clone_size: once
v_call: TRBV5-4
d_call: TRBD1
j_call: TRBJ2-3

cdr3_aa: CASRPTGQNEKLFF
cdr3_nt: TGTGCCAGCAGGCCGACAGGTCAAAATGAAAAACTGTTTTTT
clone_size: -
v_call: TRBV28
d_call: -
j_call: TRBJ1-4

cdr3_aa: CASSPVGSRNSPLHF
cdr3_nt: TGTGCCAGCAGCCCCGTGGGGAGTAGAAATTCACCCCTCCACTTT
clone_size: -
v_call: TRBV5-8
d_call: -
j_call: TRBJ1-6